The subject of this entry is one T cell receptor (beta chain). CDR3 length: 15 amino acids. Between the trimmed V and J ends, which lost 5 bases and 0 bases, there was a span of 14 bases. The germline V gene has CDR1 LNHDA and CDR2 SQIVND (reference sequence). This sample was taken from a study of cytomegalovirus exposure and HLA in healthy donors. In the PCR, 60 Vbeta and 13 Jbeta primers were used. Measured with immunoSEQ multiplex PCR; TCRdb has only the in-frame clones, and not every one. The table has 130,000 to 150,000 clones, 80% seen once. Material: PBMCs. The chain recombines TRBV19 with TRBJ2-7; the D gene is possibly TRBD2 (6 bases). This receptor was taken from a man in his forties or fifties in good health and CMV-seronegative. The CDR3 nucleotides are TGTGCCAGTAGTGCGCGACACGGGAGCTCCTACGAGCAGTACTTC. It codes for CASSARHGSSYEQYF.